The source of this T cell receptor (beta chain) is a study of OX40 agonist ivuxolimab in advanced cancers. Study information: People in dose escalation had one of these cancers: hepatocellular carcinoma, melanoma, renal cell or head and neck cancer. The dose-escalation cohort was roughly 83% male, with a mean age of 60 years, ranging about 23 to 90.

Generated by immunoSEQ multiplex PCR, the TCRdb table keeps only in-frame clones and is missing some. The table lists approximately 100,000 clones, around nine tenths of them singletons. With 6 bases removed from V and 7 bases from J, the gap between germline ends came to 12 bases. The CDR3 is 13 amino acids. Germline CDR1 MNHNY, CDR2 SVGAGI (reference sequence). Blood was sampled at baseline, cycle 4 day 1, and cycle 7 day 1. Sequenced material: CD4+ or CD8+ T cells sorted from blood, taken in a trial of the OX40 agonist ivuxolimab. The gene calls are TRBV6-6 and TRBJ2-2, with D uncertain. The source of this sequence is an adult with an advanced solid tumor such as melanoma, head and neck, liver or kidney cancer. In DNA form, the CDR3 reads TGTGCCAGCAGGTCTAATTCTGGCGGGGAGCTGTTTTTT. Protein: CASRSNSGGELFF.